The entry below gives a single T cell receptor beta chain sequence along with its context. Its target is unknown. With the read ending 3 residues before the CDR3 end, the germline J gene is used to fill in that end. Only in-frame clones appear in the TCRdb table, and some are missing; sequencing was by immunoSEQ multiplex PCR. This sample's table has 27,000 or so clones. The data were taken from a study of T cells in women clearing cervical HPV infection. This CDR3 comprises 14 residues. Trimming removed 0 bases from V and 3 bases from J, with 11 bases in between. Germline CDR1 GTSNPN, CDR2 SVGIG (reference sequence). Study results and limitations: Combining TCR richness with V gene abundances gave around 0.83 AUC.

The sequence came from a woman aged 18 to 75 with a cervical HPV16 infection that either progressed to CIN3+ or cleared (not recorded which). The genes are TRBV30 and TRBJ1-1; D ambiguous. Sequencing was carried out using blood buffy coat. Here the CDR3 reads CAWSVLSLDTEAFF. CDR3 bases read: TGTGCCTGGAGTGTACTCTCTCTGGACACTGAA.